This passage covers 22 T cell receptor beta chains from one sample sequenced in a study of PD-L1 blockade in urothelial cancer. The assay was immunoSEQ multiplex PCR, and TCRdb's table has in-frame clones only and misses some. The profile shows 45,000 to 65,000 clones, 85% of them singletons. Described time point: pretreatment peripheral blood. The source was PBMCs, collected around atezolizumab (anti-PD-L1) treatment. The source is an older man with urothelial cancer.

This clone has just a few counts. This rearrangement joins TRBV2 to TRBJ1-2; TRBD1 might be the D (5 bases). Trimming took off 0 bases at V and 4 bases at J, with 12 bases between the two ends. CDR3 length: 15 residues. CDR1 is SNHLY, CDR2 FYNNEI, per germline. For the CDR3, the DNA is TGTGCCAGCAGTGAAGCTAGGGGCAGATCCTATGGCTACACCTTC. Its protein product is CASSEARGRSYGYTF.

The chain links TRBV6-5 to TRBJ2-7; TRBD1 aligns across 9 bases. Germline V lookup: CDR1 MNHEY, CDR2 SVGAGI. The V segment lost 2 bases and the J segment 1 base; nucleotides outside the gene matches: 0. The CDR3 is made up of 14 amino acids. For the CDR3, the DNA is TGTGCCAGCAGTTACGACAGGGGGTCCTACGAGCAGTACTTC. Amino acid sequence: CASSYDRGSYEQYF.

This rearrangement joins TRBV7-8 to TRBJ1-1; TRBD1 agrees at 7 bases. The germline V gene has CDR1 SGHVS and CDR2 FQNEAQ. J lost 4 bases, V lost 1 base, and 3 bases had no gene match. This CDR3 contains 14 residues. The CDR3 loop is CASSLVNRGTEAFF. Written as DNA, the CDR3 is TGTGCCAGCAGCTTAGTAAACAGGGGCACTGAAGCTTTCTTT.

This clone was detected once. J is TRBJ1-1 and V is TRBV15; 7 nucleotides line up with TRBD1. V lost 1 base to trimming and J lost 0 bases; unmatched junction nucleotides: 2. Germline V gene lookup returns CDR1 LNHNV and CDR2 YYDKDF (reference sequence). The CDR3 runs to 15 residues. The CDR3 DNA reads TGTGCCACCAGCAGAGCAGGGGGGATGAACACTGAAGCTTTCTTT. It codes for CATSRAGGMNTEAFF. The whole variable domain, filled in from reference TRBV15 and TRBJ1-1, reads DAMVIQNPRYQVTQFGKPVTLSCSQTLNHNVMYWYQQKSSQAPKLLFHYYDKDFNNEADTPDNFQSRRPNTSFCFLDIRSPGLGDTAMYLCATSRAGGMNTEAFFGQGTRLTVV.

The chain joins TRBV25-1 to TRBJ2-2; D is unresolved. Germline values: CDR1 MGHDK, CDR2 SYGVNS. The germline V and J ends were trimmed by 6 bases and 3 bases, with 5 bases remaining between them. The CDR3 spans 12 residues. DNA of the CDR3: TGTGCCAGCAGCTACCACACCGGGGAGCTGTTTTTT. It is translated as CASSYHTGELFF. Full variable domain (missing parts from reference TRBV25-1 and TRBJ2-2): EADIYQTPRYLVIGTGKKITLECSQTMGHDKMYWYQQDPGMELHLIHYSYGVNSTEKGDLSSESTVSRIRTEHFPLTLESARPSHTSQYLCASSYHTGELFFGEGSRLTVL.

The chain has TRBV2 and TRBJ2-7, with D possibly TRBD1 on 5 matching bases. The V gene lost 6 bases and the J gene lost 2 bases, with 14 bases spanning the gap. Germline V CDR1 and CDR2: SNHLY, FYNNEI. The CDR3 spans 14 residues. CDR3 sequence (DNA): TGTGCCAGCAGCCCTAGACAGTGGGCCTACGAGCAGTACTTC. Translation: CASSPRQWAYEQYF.

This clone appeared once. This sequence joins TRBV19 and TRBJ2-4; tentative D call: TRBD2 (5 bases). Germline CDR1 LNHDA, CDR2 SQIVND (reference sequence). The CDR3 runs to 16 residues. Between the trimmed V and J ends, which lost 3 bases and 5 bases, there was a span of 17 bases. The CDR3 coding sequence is TGTGCCAGTAGTATCCGGGGTGTGGAACTTCAAAACATTCAGTACTTC. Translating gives CASSIRGVELQNIQYF.

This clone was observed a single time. This CDR3 is CASSVRQGQTYEQYF. The CDR3 bases are TGCGCCAGCAGCGTTAGGCAGGGCCAAACCTACGAGCAGTACTTC. The V and J genes are TRBV5-1 and TRBJ2-7; tentative D call: TRBD1 (5 bases). The CDR3 covers 15 residues. The V end lost 4 bases, the J end lost 2 bases, and 16 bases lay between the germline ends. The germline CDR1 and CDR2 sequences are SGHRS and YFSETQ.

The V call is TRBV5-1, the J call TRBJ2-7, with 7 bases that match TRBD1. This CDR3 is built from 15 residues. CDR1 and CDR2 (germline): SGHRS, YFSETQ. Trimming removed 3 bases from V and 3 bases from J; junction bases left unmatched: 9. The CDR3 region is CASSSGQPGGYEQYF. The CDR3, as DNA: TGCGCCAGCAGCTCCGGACAGCCAGGGGGCTACGAGCAGTACTTC. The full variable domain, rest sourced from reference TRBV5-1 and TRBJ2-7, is KAGVTQTPRYLIKTRGQQVTLSCSPISGHRSVSWYQQTPGQGLQFLFEYFSETQRNKGNFPGRFSGRQFSNSRSEMNVSTLELGDSALYLCASSSGQPGGYEQYFGPGTRLTVT.

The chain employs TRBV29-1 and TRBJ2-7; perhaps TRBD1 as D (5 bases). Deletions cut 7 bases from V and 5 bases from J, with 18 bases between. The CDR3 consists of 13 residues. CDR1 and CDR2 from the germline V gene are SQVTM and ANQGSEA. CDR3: CSGSYRSGDEQYF. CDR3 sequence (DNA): TGCAGCGGAAGTTACAGGAGTGGCGACGAGCAGTACTTC.

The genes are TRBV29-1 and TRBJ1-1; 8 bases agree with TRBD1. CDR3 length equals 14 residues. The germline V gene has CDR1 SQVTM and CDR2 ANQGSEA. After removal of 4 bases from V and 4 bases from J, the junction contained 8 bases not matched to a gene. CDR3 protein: CSVGTGPGGTEAFF. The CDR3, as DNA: TGCAGCGTTGGGACAGGGCCGGGGGGCACTGAAGCTTTCTTT.

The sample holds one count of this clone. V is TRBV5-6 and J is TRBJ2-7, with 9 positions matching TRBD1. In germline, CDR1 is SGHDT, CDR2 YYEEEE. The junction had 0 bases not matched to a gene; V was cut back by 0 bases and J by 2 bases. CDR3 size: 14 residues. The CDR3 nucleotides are TGTGCCAGCAGCTTGGGACAGGGGGCCTACGAGCAGTACTTC. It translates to CASSLGQGAYEQYF.

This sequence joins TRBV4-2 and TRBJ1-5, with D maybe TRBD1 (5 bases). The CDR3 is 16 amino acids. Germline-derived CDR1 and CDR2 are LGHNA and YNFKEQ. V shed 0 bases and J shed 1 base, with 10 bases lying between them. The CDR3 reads CASSQDPAGSNQPQHF. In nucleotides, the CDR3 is TGTGCCAGCAGCCAAGATCCGGCAGGGAGCAATCAGCCCCAGCATTTT.

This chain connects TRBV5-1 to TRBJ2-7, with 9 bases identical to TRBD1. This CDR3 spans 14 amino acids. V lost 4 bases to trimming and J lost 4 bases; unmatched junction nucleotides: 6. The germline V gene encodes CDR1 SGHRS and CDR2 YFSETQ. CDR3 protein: CASSLQGAQYEQYF. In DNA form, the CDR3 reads TGCGCCAGCAGCCTACAGGGGGCGCAGTACGAGCAGTACTTC.

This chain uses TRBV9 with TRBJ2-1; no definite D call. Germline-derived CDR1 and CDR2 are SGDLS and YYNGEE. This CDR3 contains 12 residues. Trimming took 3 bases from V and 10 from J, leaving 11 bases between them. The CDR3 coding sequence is TGTGCCAGCAGCGCGCACGAGGAGGAGCAGTTCTTC. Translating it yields CASSAHEEEQFF.

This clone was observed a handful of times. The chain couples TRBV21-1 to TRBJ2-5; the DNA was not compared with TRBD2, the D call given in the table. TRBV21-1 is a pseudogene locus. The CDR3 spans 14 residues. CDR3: CASSKWRDQETQYF. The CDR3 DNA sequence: TGTGCCAGCAGCAAATGGAGAGATCAAGAGACCCAGTACTTC.

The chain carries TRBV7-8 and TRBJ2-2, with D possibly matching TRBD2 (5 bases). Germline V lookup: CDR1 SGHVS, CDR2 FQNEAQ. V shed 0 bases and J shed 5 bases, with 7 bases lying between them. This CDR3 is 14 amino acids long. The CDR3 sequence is CASSLAAGTGELFF. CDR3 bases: TGTGCCAGCAGCTTAGCGGCGGGTACCGGGGAGCTGTTTTTT.

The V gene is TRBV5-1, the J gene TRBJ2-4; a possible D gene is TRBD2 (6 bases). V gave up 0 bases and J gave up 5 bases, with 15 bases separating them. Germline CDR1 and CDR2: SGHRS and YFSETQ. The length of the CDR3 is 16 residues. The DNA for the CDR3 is TGCGCCAGCAGCTTGGCCGGAGGCGGCGGGGAAAACATTCAGTACTTC. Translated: CASSLAGGGGENIQYF.

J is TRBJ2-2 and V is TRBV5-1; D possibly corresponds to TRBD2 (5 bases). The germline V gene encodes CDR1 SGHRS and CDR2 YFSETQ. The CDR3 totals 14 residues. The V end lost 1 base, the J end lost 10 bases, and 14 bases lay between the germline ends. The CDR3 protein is CASSLLTTREELFF. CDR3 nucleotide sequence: TGCGCCAGCAGCTTGTTAACCACGAGGGAGGAGCTGTTTTTT.

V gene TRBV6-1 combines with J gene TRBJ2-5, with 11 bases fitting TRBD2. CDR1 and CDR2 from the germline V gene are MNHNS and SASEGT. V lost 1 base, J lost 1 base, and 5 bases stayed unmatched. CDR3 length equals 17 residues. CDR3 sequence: CASSEVRLAGIQETQYF. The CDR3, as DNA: TGTGCCAGCAGTGAAGTAAGACTAGCGGGGATCCAAGAGACCCAGTACTTC.

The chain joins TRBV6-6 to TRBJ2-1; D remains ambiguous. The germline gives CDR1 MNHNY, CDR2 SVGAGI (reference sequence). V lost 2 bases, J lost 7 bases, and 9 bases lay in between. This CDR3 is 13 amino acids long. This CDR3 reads CASSYPSGNEQFF. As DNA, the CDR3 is TGTGCCAGCAGTTACCCGTCCGGGAATGAGCAGTTCTTC.

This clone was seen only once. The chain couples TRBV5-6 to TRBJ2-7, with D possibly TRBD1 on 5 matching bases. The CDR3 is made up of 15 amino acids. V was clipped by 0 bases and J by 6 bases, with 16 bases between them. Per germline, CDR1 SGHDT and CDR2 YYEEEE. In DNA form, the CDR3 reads TGTGCCAGCAGCTTGGAAGGGGTGACGAAGGGCGAGCAGTACTTC. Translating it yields CASSLEGVTKGEQYF.